This T cell receptor (beta chain) was sequenced during a study of PD-1 blockade in classical Hodgkin lymphoma. Findings of the study overall: The baseline diversity of complete responders showed similarity to that of newly diagnosed patients. Repertoires differed for reasons still undefined, possibly disease activity or prior therapy.

Produced via immunoSEQ multiplex PCR; TCRdb's table is partial and in-frame only. This sample has 20,000 to 30,000 clones, with about four fifths found just once. Trimming removed 2 bases at V and 7 bases at J, with 18 bases between. There are 16 residues in the CDR3. Patients all relapsed after autologous stem cell transplantation, and there was variation in brentuximab vedotin exposure. Progressive disease, partial response or complete response was each patient's best response. Concerning this clone itself: What it binds is unknown.

Sample: peripheral blood mononuclear cells (PBMCs), taken before the second cycle of nivolumab. The V and J genes are TRBV23-1 and TRBJ2-4; D remains unclear. TRBV23-1 falls under the ORF class, with uncertain function. The clonotype comes from a human donor with classical Hodgkin lymphoma. The CDR3 sequence is CASSQGNKLSPNIQYF. CDR3 sequence (DNA): TGCGCCAGCAGTCAAGGAAATAAGCTCTCCCCGAACATTCAGTACTTC.